This entry features one T cell receptor (beta chain) sequence. These data belong to a study of blood T cell repertoires in COVID-19. Across the study: Sites across the United States, Italy and Spain contributed samples from acute and convalescent COVID-19. In each case, the material was cDNA or gDNA derived from T cells, B-cell-depleted T cells, or PBMCs.

The trim removed 6 bases at V and 7 bases at J, leaving 9 bases unmatched. Germline V gene data show CDR1 as SQVTM and CDR2 as ANQGSEA. This CDR3 spans 13 amino acids. Authors' methods: Estimation of nucleated cell counts relied on the amplification of reference gene primers. The data were produced by immunoSEQ multiplex PCR, yet TCRdb's version contains in-frame clones alone and is incomplete. The DNA was the basis for D and trimming; V, J and clone size are from that table. The sample contains roughly 410,000 clones, more than 80% of which appear only once. Sequenced sample: peripheral blood. The chain carries TRBV29-1 and TRBJ2-3; 8 nucleotides match TRBD2. The sequence came from a man between 40 and 49 years old with acute or convalescent COVID-19. This chain's CDR3 is CSVRTGTSYTQYF. In DNA, the CDR3 is TGCAGCGTGCGTACCGGGACTAGTTATACGCAGTATTTT.